These 4 T cell receptor beta chains were all obtained from the same sample, sequenced in a study of blood T cells in healthy people across ages. The second PCR ran about 6 to 11 cycles with a sample-barcoded 5' primer and J-beta primers. TCRdb processed the 5' RACE reads anew with MiXCR; each CDR3 protein has one entry. The sample lists 1.5 million to 2 million distinct CDR3 sequences, about two fifths seen once, with about 23% in the top ten. Source material: blood. These receptors came from a human donor in good health.

The chain is built from TRBV29-1 and TRBJ2-7, with 9 bases identical to TRBD1. Germline V gene lookup returns CDR1 SQVTM and CDR2 ANQGSEA. Trimming removed 5 bases from V and 7 bases from J; junction bases left unmatched: 9. The CDR3 covers 13 residues. CDR3 sequence (DNA): TGCAGCGTTTTGGAACAGGGGGCTTATGAGCAGTACTTC. Translated, it gives CSVLEQGAYEQYF.

The CDR3 region has the DNA TGTGCCAGCAGCCCCTGGCAAGGGTTAGAGCAGTACTTC. Encoded protein: CASSPWQGLEQYF. The chain carries TRBV28 and TRBJ2-7, with D uncertain. Trimming removed 6 bases from V and 7 bases from J, with 16 bases in between. Germline V gives CDR1 MDHEN, CDR2 SYDVKM. The CDR3 contains 13 residues.

The J gene is TRBJ1-2, the V gene TRBV10-3; D remains unclear. There are 13 residues in the CDR3. Trimming cost V 2 bases and J 3 bases, with 7 bases left between them. Germline loops: CDR1 ENHRY, CDR2 SYGVKD. The DNA of the CDR3 is TGTGCCATCAGTGAGGGCAGACACTATGGCTACACCTTC. This translates into CAISEGRHYGYTF.

The V call is TRBV4-3, the J call TRBJ1-2; D is possibly TRBD1 (5 bases). The V end was cut by 0 bases, the J end by 5 bases, with 13 bases between. This CDR3 is built from 15 residues. Germline lookup yields CDR1 LGHNA and CDR2 YSLEER. This CDR3 reads CASSQEFTGKYGYTF. In nucleotides, the CDR3 is TGCGCCAGCAGCCAAGAGTTTACAGGAAAATATGGCTACACCTTC.